A single sample gave rise to the 22 T cell receptor beta chains below, sequenced in a study of T cell repertoires in aging, cancer and after chemotherapy (dated by TCRdb to between 2018 and 2020). Sequencing was performed on an Illumina MiSeq. Multiplex touch-down PCR with a mixed TRB-A/B primer pool was used to amplify rearranged TRB sequences covering the V, D and J segments. TCRdb passed the public sequencing reads through fastp at Q25 and MiXCR, retaining productive beta sequences. Each CDR3 protein appears once, grouped with its most common genes and DNA. This sample has approximately 3,000 distinct CDR3 sequences in its table, and 20% to 25% of those were observed once. The ten largest clones represent approximately 39% of the sample. Instead of sorted cells or RNA, genomic DNA extracted from peripheral blood served as the source for amplifying TCR beta rearrangements. The sequencing input was blood. Receptors originate from a human donor with a blood cancer.

V gene TRBV11-1 combines with J gene TRBJ2-3; TRBD2 matches 8 bases. This CDR3 has 17 amino acids. Unmatched junction bases numbered 17, after V lost 4 bases and J lost 8 bases. From germline, CDR1 is SGHAT and CDR2 FQDESV (reference sequence). The DNA for the CDR3 is TGTGCCAGCAGCTCGGACAGACCCCGGGGGGGGGAAGGTACGCAGTATTTT. This codes for CASSSDRPRGGEGTQYF.

The chain couples TRBV29-1 to TRBJ2-7, with 7 bases matching TRBD1. The CDR3 spans 13 residues. Germline loops: CDR1 SQVTM, CDR2 ANQGSEA. CDR3 sequence (DNA): TGCAGTGCTAGCCCTCAGGGGGCCTACGAGCAGTACTTC. Translating gives CSASPQGAYEQYF.

The chain employs TRBV15 and TRBJ1-1; TRBD1 might be the D (6 bases). The CDR3 loop spans 14 amino acids. CDR1 is LNHNV, CDR2 YYDKDF, per germline (reference sequence). The V gene lost 5 bases and the J gene lost 5 bases, with 15 bases spanning the gap. Here the CDR3 reads CATSVGGFGTEAFF. The CDR3 DNA follows: TGTGCCACCAGCGTAGGGGGGTTTGGTACTGAAGCTTTCTTT.

Details on this clonotype: This may come from a read error, since a much larger clone is one base off. J is TRBJ2-3 and V is TRBV10-3; D uncertain. From germline, CDR1 is ENHRY and CDR2 SYGVKD. This CDR3 is 14 amino acids long. The V gene lost 3 bases and the J gene lost 6 bases, with 13 bases spanning the gap. The CDR3 sequence: CAISDPGSGDTQYF. The CDR3 DNA reads TGTGCCATCAGTGATCCCGGTTCTGGGGATACGCAGTATTTT.

The chain carries TRBV12-3 or TRBV12-4 and TRBJ2-3; 8 positions agree with TRBD2. This CDR3 comprises 13 residues. Trimming at V came to 7 bases and at J to 7 bases, leaving 7 bases not matched to a gene. In DNA, the CDR3 is TGTGCCAGCACCATGACTAGCGAAAATACGCAGTATTTT. Protein product: CASTMTSENTQYF.

This clonotype is labeled medium-sized (0.01 to 0.1%). CDR3 sequence reads: CASSPAGSSYNEQFF. CDR3 nucleotide sequence: TGTGCCAGCAGTCCAGCGGGGAGCTCCTACAATGAGCAGTTCTTC. The V gene is TRBV11-1, the J gene TRBJ2-1, with TRBD2 identical over 7 bases. This CDR3 is built from 15 residues. J gave up 0 bases and V 6 bases, and 5 bases lay outside the gene matches. Germline V gene data show CDR1 as SGHAT and CDR2 as FQDESV (reference sequence).

The rearrangement uses TRBV6-1 and TRBJ1-5, with D possibly being TRBD1 (6 bases). CDR3 size: 14 residues. V was clipped by 9 bases and J by 6 bases, with 18 bases between them. Per the germline V gene, CDR1 is MNHNS and CDR2 is SASEGT. Here the CDR3 reads CASQGSGEVQPQHF. DNA for the CDR3: TGTGCCAGTCAGGGGTCCGGGGAAGTTCAGCCCCAGCATTTT.

This rearrangement joins TRBV28 to TRBJ2-7; TRBD1 matches 7 bases. The CDR3 has 14 residues. CDR1 is MDHEN and CDR2 is SYDVKM in the germline V gene. The ends lost 2 bases at V and 3 bases at J; junction bases unmatched: 4. CDR3 in DNA: TGTGCCAGCAGTTTACTACAGGGGATCTACGAGCAGTACTTC. Residues: CASSLLQGIYEQYF.

The CDR3 DNA sequence: TGCGCCAGCCGGGAGGTACGAGAGACCCAGTACTTC. Amino acid sequence: CASREVRETQYF. The chain uses TRBV5-1 and TRBJ2-5, with TRBD2 matching 7 bases. The V gene's germline CDR1 is SGHRS and CDR2 YFSETQ. Trimming removed 7 bases from V and 4 bases from J; junction bases left unmatched: 4. The CDR3 totals 12 residues.

This clonotype appeared a few times. The chain uses TRBV19 and TRBJ1-6; unclear D gene. V gave up 4 bases and J gave up 0 bases, with 13 bases separating them. This CDR3 has 17 amino acids. Germline V gene data show CDR1 as LNHDA and CDR2 as SQIVND (reference sequence). CDR3: CASSTLTLDSYNSPLHF. Here the CDR3 DNA reads TGTGCCAGTAGTACCTTGACACTCGACTCCTATAATTCACCCCTCCACTTT. Filled out from reference TRBV19 and TRBJ1-6, the complete variable domain reads DGGITQSPKYLFRKEGQNVTLSCEQNLNHDAMYWYRQDPGQGLRLIYYSQIVNDFQKGDIAEGYSVSREKKESFPLTVTSAQKNPTAFYLCASSTLTLDSYNSPLHFGNGTRLTVT.

The chain employs TRBV9 and TRBJ2-5; 11 positions agree with TRBD2. CDR3 size: 16 residues. Germline values: CDR1 SGDLS, CDR2 YYNGEE. Germline trimming cut 3 bases from V and 5 bases from J; bases unmatched to any gene: 9. Written as DNA, the CDR3 is TGTGCCAGCAGCGGCGTTAGCGGGAGGGCCGTGGAGACCCAGTACTTC. Residues: CASSGVSGRAVETQYF.

In this sample, this clonotype turned up a few times. The CDR3 reads CASSLGGEEDQPQHF. The CDR3 bases are TGTGCCAGTTCCTTGGGAGGGGAAGAAGATCAGCCCCAGCATTTT. The rearrangement links TRBV19 to TRBJ1-5, with D perhaps TRBD1 (5 bases). Deletions cut 8 bases from V and 5 bases from J, with 19 bases between. The CDR3 spans 15 residues. Germline values: CDR1 LNHDA, CDR2 SQIVND (reference sequence).

This clonotype has a handful of counts. The rearrangement uses TRBV7-2 and TRBJ1-5; D not resolved. Between the trimmed V and J ends, which lost 1 base and 3 bases, there was a span of 7 bases. Germline CDR1 SGHTA, CDR2 FQGNSA. The CDR3 consists of 14 residues. CDR3 amino acids: CASSLVADNQPQHF. CDR3 bases: TGTGCCAGCAGCTTAGTGGCAGACAATCAGCCCCAGCATTTT.

Sample share makes this clonotype medium-sized. The chain employs TRBV19 and TRBJ2-3; D remains unclear. The germline V gene encodes CDR1 LNHDA and CDR2 SQIVND (reference sequence). Trimming removed 3 bases at V and 1 base at J, with 8 bases between. This CDR3 is 14 amino acids long. CDR3 sequence: CASSMPSGTDTQYF. As DNA, the CDR3 is TGTGCCAGTAGTATGCCCAGCGGCACAGATACGCAGTATTTT. Drawing the rest from reference TRBV19 and TRBJ2-3, the complete variable domain is DGGITQSPKYLFRKEGQNVTLSCEQNLNHDAMYWYRQDPGQGLRLIYYSQIVNDFQKGDIAEGYSVSREKKESFPLTVTSAQKNPTAFYLCASSMPSGTDTQYFGPGTRLTVL.

In DNA form, the CDR3 reads TGCAGTGCTAGAGGGAGGACCTCGGGGTTGTATGGCTACACCTTC. Protein product: CSARGRTSGLYGYTF. The J gene is TRBJ1-2, the V gene TRBV20-1; D is unresolved. CDR1 is DFQATT and CDR2 is SNEGSKA in the germline V gene (reference sequence). This CDR3 has 15 residues. Trimming took 1 base from V and 5 from J, leaving 17 bases between them.

This clonotype is judged medium-sized (0.01 to 0.1%). This chain links TRBV6-5 with TRBJ2-5; 9 nucleotides match TRBD2. There are 15 residues in the CDR3. CDR1 is MNHEY and CDR2 is SVGAGI in the germline V gene. V dropped 8 bases and J dropped 4; count of bases not matched to a gene: 11. CDR3 DNA: TGTGCCAGCTGCTCGGTAGCGGGGGAGGGAGAGACCCAGTACTTC. This sequence encodes CASCSVAGEGETQYF.

There are a few counts of this clonotype. The V gene is TRBV7-9, the J gene TRBJ2-5; the D gene could be TRBD1 or TRBD2 (7 bases each). V lost 5 bases to trimming and J lost 5 bases, with 18 bases between them. This CDR3 region has 15 residues. Germline V gene sequence: CDR1 SEHNR, CDR2 FQNEAQ (reference sequence). The CDR3 sequence is CASSAKRQGGETQYF. DNA for the CDR3: TGTGCCAGCAGCGCCAAGAGACAGGGAGGGGAGACCCAGTACTTC.

This clonotype is judged medium-sized. The V and J genes are TRBV6-2 or TRBV6-3 and TRBJ2-1; 8 bases are a match to TRBD1. There are 16 residues in the CDR3. From germline, CDR1 is MNHEY and CDR2 SVGEGT. The V gene end was trimmed by 8 bases and the J gene end by 0 bases; junction bases not matched to a gene: 9. CDR3 DNA sequence: TGTGCCAGCCAAAATCCCAGGGGGCCCTCCTACAATGAGCAGTTCTTC. It is translated as CASQNPRGPSYNEQFF.

The gene calls are TRBV7-2 and TRBJ2-5, with 12 bases matching TRBD2. V lost 8 bases to trimming and J lost 1 base; unmatched junction nucleotides: 8. The length of the CDR3 is 16 residues. The germline gives CDR1 SGHTA, CDR2 FQGNSA. The CDR3 sequence is CASVFQTSGSQETQYF. As DNA, the CDR3 is TGTGCCAGCGTCTTCCAGACTAGCGGGAGCCAAGAGACCCAGTACTTC.

V usage is TRBV7-3 and J usage is TRBJ1-4; D is perhaps TRBD1 (6 bases). The CDR3 has 15 residues. The germline CDR1 and CDR2 sequences are SGHTA and FQGTGA. V gave up 0 bases and J gave up 3 bases, with 8 bases separating them. This chain's CDR3 is CASSLTGGPNEKLFF. CDR3 coding DNA: TGTGCCAGCAGCTTAACGGGGGGGCCTAATGAAAAACTGTTTTTT.

The chain is built from TRBV20-1 and TRBJ1-6, with a possible D match to TRBD1 (5 bases). Germline loops: CDR1 DFQATT, CDR2 SNEGSKA (reference sequence). CDR3 size: 16 residues. Trimming shortened V by 6 bases and J by 0 bases, and 15 bases separated the two germline ends. For the CDR3, the DNA is TGCAGTGCCCAAATGGGGCAGAGCTCCTATAATTCACCCCTCCACTTT. This gives the protein CSAQMGQSSYNSPLHF.

This clonotype was detected a few times. The chain is built from TRBV7-6 and TRBJ1-2; unclear D gene. Trimming left V 2 bases short and J 2 bases short, with 15 bases between. CDR1 is SGHVS and CDR2 is FNYEAQ in the germline V gene. The CDR3 length is 16 residues. The CDR3 loop reads CASSLNPGFVNYGYTF. As DNA, the CDR3 is TGTGCCAGCAGCTTAAACCCGGGCTTCGTAAACTATGGCTACACCTTC.